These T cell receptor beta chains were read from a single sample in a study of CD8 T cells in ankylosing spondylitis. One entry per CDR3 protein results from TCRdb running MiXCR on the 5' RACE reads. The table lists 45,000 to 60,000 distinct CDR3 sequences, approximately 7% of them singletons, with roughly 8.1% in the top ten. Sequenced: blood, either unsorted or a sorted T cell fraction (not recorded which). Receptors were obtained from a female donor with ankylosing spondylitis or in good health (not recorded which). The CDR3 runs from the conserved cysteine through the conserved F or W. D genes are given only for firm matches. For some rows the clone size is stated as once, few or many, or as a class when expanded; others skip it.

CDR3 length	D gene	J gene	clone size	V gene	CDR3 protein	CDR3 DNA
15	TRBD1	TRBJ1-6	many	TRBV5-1	CASSSGQGINSPLHF	TGCGCCAGCAGCTCGGGACAGGGGATTAATTCACCCCTCCACTTT
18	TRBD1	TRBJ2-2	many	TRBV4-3	CASSQGGRGQLNTGELFF	TGCGCCAGCAGCCAAGGAGGACGGGGACAGCTGAACACCGGGGAGCTGTTTTTT
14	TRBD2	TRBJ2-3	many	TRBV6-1	CASRGTSGTDTQYF	TGTGCCAGCAGGGGGACTAGCGGCACAGATACGCAGTATTTT
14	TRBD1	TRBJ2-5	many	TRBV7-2	CASSPDRGWETQYF	TGTGCCAGCAGCCCGGACAGGGGTTGGGAGACCCAGTACTTC
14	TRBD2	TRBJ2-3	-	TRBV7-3	CASGIAGEADTQYF	TGTGCCAGCGGGATAGCGGGGGAGGCAGATACGCAGTATTTT
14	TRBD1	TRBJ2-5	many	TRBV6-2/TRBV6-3	CASRSPGQGGTQYF	TGTGCCAGCAGATCGCCGGGACAGGGGGGTACCCAGTACTTC
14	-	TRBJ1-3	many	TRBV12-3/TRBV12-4	CASIHRGIGNTIYF	TGTGCCAGCATCCATAGGGGTATTGGAAACACCATATATTTT
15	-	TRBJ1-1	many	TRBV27	CASSLSASPVTEAFF	TGTGCCAGCAGTTTATCTGCCTCCCCTGTCACTGAAGCTTTCTTT
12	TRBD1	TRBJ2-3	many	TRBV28	CASSLQTGAQYF	TGTGCCAGCAGTCTTCAGACAGGGGCGCAGTATTTT
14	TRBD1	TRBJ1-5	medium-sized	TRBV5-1	CASSPEGQNQPQHF	TGCGCCAGCAGCCCGGAGGGACAGAATCAGCCCCAGCATTTT
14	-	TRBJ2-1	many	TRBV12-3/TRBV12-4	CASSFLDDHNEQFF	TGTGCCAGCAGTTTTTTGGATGATCACAATGAGCAGTTCTTC
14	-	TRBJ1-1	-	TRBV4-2	CASSPGPRNTEAFF	TGTGCCAGCAGCCCGGGGCCCCGGAACACTGAAGCTTTCTTT
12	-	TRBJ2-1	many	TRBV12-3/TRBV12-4	CASSLNSGEQFF	TGTGCCAGCAGTTTAAATTCGGGTGAGCAGTTCTTC
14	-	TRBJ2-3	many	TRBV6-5	CASSYGGATDTQYF	TGTGCCAGCAGTTACGGCGGGGCCACAGATACGCAGTATTTT
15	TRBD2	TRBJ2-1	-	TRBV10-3	CAISASGETYNEQFF	TGTGCCATCAGTGCTAGCGGTGAAACCTACAATGAGCAGTTCTTC
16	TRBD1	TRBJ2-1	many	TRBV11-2	CASSYRGPKPNNEQFF	TGTGCCAGCAGCTACAGGGGGCCCAAACCAAACAATGAGCAGTTCTTC
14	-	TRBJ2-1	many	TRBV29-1	CSVARDGSESEQFF	TGCAGCGTCGCCCGGGACGGATCCGAGAGTGAGCAGTTCTTC
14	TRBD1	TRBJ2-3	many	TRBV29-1	CSLQGELSTDTQYF	TGCAGCCTCCAGGGGGAGCTTAGCACAGATACGCAGTATTTT
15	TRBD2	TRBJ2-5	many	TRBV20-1	CSARVEAGGGETQYF	TGCAGTGCTAGAGTAGAAGCGGGGGGTGGGGAGACCCAGTACTTC
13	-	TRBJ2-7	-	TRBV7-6	CASSSTDRYEQYF	TGTGCCAGCAGCTCAACCGACCGCTACGAGCAGTACTTC
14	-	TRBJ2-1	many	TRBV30	CAHQRDSFPLGQFF	TGTGCCCATCAGAGGGACTCCTTCCCTTTGGGGCAGTTCTTC
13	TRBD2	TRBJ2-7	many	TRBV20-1	CSAKSGVTYEQYF	TGCAGTGCCAAGAGCGGGGTAACCTACGAGCAGTACTTC
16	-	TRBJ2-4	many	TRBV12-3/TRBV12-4	CASSFTHGGGENIQYF	TGTGCCAGCAGTTTTACCCACGGGGGTGGAGAGAACATTCAGTACTTC
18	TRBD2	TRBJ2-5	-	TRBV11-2	CASSEMPGLAGYLETQYF	TGTGCCAGCAGCGAGATGCCGGGACTAGCGGGGTATCTGGAGACCCAGTACTTC
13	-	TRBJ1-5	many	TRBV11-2	CASSQGVIQPQHF	TGTGCCAGCAGCCAAGGGGTCATCCAGCCCCAGCATTTT
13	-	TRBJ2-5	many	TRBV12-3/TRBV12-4	CASSRGLRETQYF	TGTGCCAGCAGCAGGGGACTTCGGGAGACCCAGTACTTC
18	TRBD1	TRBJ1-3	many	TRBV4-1	CASSQPRTGGVSGNTIYF	TGCGCCAGCAGCCAACCCCGGACAGGGGGGGTCTCTGGAAACACCATATATTTT
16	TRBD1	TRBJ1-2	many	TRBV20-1	CSARGDSALSNYGYTF	TGCAGTGCTAGAGGGGACAGTGCCCTCTCTAACTATGGCTACACCTTC
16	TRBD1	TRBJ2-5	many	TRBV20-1	CSAFGAWTGSQETQYF	TGCAGTGCCTTCGGAGCCTGGACAGGGTCACAAGAGACCCAGTACTTC
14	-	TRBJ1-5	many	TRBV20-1	CSARGRGEAQPQHF	TGCAGTGCTAGAGGAAGAGGGGAGGCTCAGCCCCAGCATTTT
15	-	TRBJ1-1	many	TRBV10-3	CAISESYGASTEAFF	TGTGCCATCAGTGAGTCGTATGGGGCGAGCACTGAAGCTTTCTTT
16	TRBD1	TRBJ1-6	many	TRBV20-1	CRAEGRDRGLNSPLHF	TGCAGGGCCGAGGGTCGGGACAGGGGGCTCAATTCACCCCTCCACTTT
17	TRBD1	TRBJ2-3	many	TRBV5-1	CASSATPTLTGTDTQYF	TGCGCCAGCAGCGCGACCCCGACGTTGACAGGGACAGATACGCAGTATTTT
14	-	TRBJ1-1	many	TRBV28	CASSQQGYGTEAFF	TGTGCCAGCAGCCAGCAGGGATATGGAACTGAAGCTTTCTTT
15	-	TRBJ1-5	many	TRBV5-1	CASSPYGGGNQPQHF	TGCGCCAGCAGCCCGTACGGGGGCGGCAATCAGCCCCAGCATTTT
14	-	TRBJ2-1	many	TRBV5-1	CASSLSVENNEQFF	TGCGCCAGCAGCTTATCGGTAGAGAACAATGAGCAGTTCTTC
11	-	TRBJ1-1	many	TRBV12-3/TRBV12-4	CASSRQTEAFF	TGTGCCAGCAGCCGACAGACTGAAGCTTTCTTT
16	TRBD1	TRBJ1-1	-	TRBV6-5	CASSYSRQGYQSEAFF	TGTGCCAGCAGTTACTCGAGACAGGGTTATCAGTCTGAAGCTTTCTTT
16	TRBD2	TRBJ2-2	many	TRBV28	CASSLGLAGWTGELFF	TGTGCCAGCAGTTTAGGACTAGCGGGTTGGACCGGGGAGCTGTTTTTT
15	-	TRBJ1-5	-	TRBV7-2	CASSLVSGYGQPQHF	TGTGCCAGCAGCTTAGTATCAGGGTACGGTCAGCCCCAGCATTTT
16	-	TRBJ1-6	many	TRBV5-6	CASTLSPLIGGTPLHF	TGTGCCAGCACCTTGTCTCCGCTGATAGGGGGGACACCCCTCCACTTT
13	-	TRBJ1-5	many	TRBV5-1	CASSLERDQPQHF	TGCGCCAGCAGCTTGGAACGGGATCAGCCCCAGCATTTT
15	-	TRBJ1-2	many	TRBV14	CASSQRDKFFYGYTF	TGTGCCAGCAGCCAACGGGACAAGTTTTTCTATGGCTACACCTTC
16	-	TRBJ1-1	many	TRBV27	CASSNGGEWPDTEAFF	TGTGCCAGCAGTAATGGGGGGGAGTGGCCGGACACTGAAGCTTTCTTT